The clone carrying this TCR beta chain was detected only a few times. These data belong to a study of early T cells in non-severe SARS-CoV-2 infection. Germline CDR1 and CDR2: SGHVS and FQNEAQ. This CDR3 spans 15 amino acids. V shed 5 bases, J shed 0 bases, and the junction held 6 bases outside the gene matches. TCRdb re-called the 5' RACE reads through MiXCR, storing one row per CDR3 protein. The sample lists approximately 56,000 distinct CDR3 sequences, roughly 10% occurring once. The TCR sequence derives from an adult who was a healthcare worker with PCR-confirmed SARS-CoV-2 infection or an uninfected control (not recorded which). Sequencing was carried out using whole blood. The rearrangement joins TRBV7-8 to TRBJ2-7; 8 positions match TRBD1. CDR3 in DNA: TGTGCCAGCAGCGCGAACAGGGGGGCCTCCTACGAGCAGTACTTC. Its protein product is CASSANRGASYEQYF.